Below, 30 T cell receptor beta chains from the same sample are listed, as sequenced in a study of shared clonotypes between healthy human individuals. Sequencing was performed with immunoSEQ multiplex PCR; in TCRdb, only in-frame clones are kept and a portion is missing. This sample carries some 900,000 clones, 76% of them seen once, and the ten largest clones take around 1.4%. The sequenced sample consisted of memory CD4+ T cells sorted from blood. The subset denotes: CD45RA-negative fraction. Source of these receptors: a man younger than 30 in good health.

The chain employs TRBV2 and TRBJ2-2; no definite D call. The CDR3 is 14 amino acids. Per germline, CDR1 SNHLY and CDR2 FYNNEI. The V end lost 4 bases, the J end lost 3 bases, and 9 bases lay between the germline ends. CDR3 nucleotide sequence: TGTGCCAGCAGTGTGGTGGCCTACACCGGGGAGCTGTTTTTT. This translates into CASSVVAYTGELFF. The whole variable domain, remainder taken from reference TRBV2 and TRBJ2-2, is EPEVTQTPSHQVTQMGQEVILRCVPISNHLYFYWYRQILGQKVEFLVSFYNNEISEKSEIFDDQFSVERPDGSNFTLKIRSTKLEDSAMYFCASSVVAYTGELFFGEGSRLTVL.

The chain employs TRBV7-2 and TRBJ2-5, with unresolved D. V was pared by 5 bases and J by 0 bases, with 22 bases between. Germline assignment: CDR1 SGHTA and CDR2 FQGNSA. The CDR3 contains 18 residues. CDR3 sequence: CASSPLDPTALYQETQYF. CDR3 bases: TGTGCCAGCAGCCCACTCGACCCTACGGCGCTGTACCAAGAGACCCAGTACTTC. Complete variable domain (other parts from reference TRBV7-2 and TRBJ2-5): GAGVSQSPSNKVTEKGKDVELRCDPISGHTALYWYRQSLGQGLEFLIYFQGNSAPDKSGLPSDRFSAERTGGSVSTLTIQRTQQEDSAVYLCASSPLDPTALYQETQYFGPGTRLLVL.

This clone was seen a handful of times. The rearrangement links TRBV28 to TRBJ1-2, with D unclear. Germline V gene data show CDR1 as MDHEN and CDR2 as SYDVKM. This CDR3 is built from 11 residues. Trimming took off 6 bases at V and 7 bases at J, with 9 bases between the two ends. Here the CDR3 DNA reads TGTGCCAGCAGCCCCCGAGTTGGCTACACCTTC. It is translated as CASSPRVGYTF.

This rearrangement joins TRBV4-1 to TRBJ2-7, with TRBD1 matching 8 bases. Germline loops: CDR1 MGHRA, CDR2 YSYEKL. V trimming: 1 base; J trimming: 4 bases; junction bases outside the gene matches: 6. The CDR3 has 15 amino acids. DNA for the CDR3: TGCGCCAGCAGCCAAGCCGGGACAGGCAGATACGAGCAGTACTTC. It codes for CASSQAGTGRYEQYF.

The chain links TRBV30 to TRBJ1-1; TRBD1 is a possible D gene (5 bases). CDR1 is GTSNPN and CDR2 is SVGIG in the germline V gene (reference sequence). The CDR3 has 16 amino acids. Trimming removed 5 bases from V and 5 bases from J, with 24 bases in between. CDR3 sequence reads: CAWWGTAVAAKTEAFF. As DNA, the CDR3 is TGTGCCTGGTGGGGGACCGCGGTAGCCGCTAAGACTGAAGCTTTCTTT.

This sequence joins TRBV6-4 and TRBJ2-1; 11 bases line up with TRBD2. V lost 4 bases and J lost 9; bases outside the gene matches: 8. CDR3 length: 15 amino acids. Germline CDR1 MRHNA, CDR2 SNTAGT. The CDR3 here is CASSVSSGGSGEQFF. In nucleotides, the CDR3 is TGTGCCAGCAGTGTATCTAGCGGGGGGTCCGGTGAGCAGTTCTTC.

The chain recombines TRBV27 with TRBJ2-7; tentatively, D is TRBD2 (5 bases). The ends were cut back, 8 bases at V and 2 bases at J, with 7 bases in the middle. The CDR3 totals 11 residues. Germline lookup yields CDR1 MNHEY and CDR2 SMNVEV (reference sequence). This chain's CDR3 is CASPGTYEQYF. In DNA form, the CDR3 reads TGTGCCAGCCCGGGGACCTACGAGCAGTACTTC.

The CDR3 coding sequence is TGTGCCAGCTCTCTGACGGGAGGCGGGGGCAATCAGCCCCAGCATTTT. Encoded protein: CASSLTGGGGNQPQHF. This chain links TRBV18 with TRBJ1-5; D remains unclear. From germline, CDR1 is KGHSH and CDR2 LQKENI. The V end was cut by 6 bases, the J end by 2 bases, with 17 bases between. The CDR3 runs to 16 residues. The complete variable domain, with remaining parts taken from reference TRBV18 and TRBJ1-5, reads NAGVMQNPRHLVRRRGQEARLRCSPMKGHSHVYWYRQLPEEGLKFMVYLQKENIIDESGMPKERFSAEFPKEGPSILRIQQVVRGDSAAYFCASSLTGGGGNQPQHFGDGTRLSIL.

This clone was counted a few times. CDR3 region: CASSSSGTGAYGYTF. The CDR3 DNA reads as TGTGCCAGCAGTTCGTCCGGGACAGGGGCCTATGGCTACACCTTC. The V and J genes are TRBV27 and TRBJ1-2, with 10 bases lining up with TRBD1. This CDR3 region has 15 residues. The V and J ends lost 4 bases and 4 bases, in that order; junction bases with no gene match: 6. Per germline, CDR1 MNHEY and CDR2 SMNVEV (reference sequence).

The chain links TRBV19 to TRBJ1-3; D gene uncertain. This CDR3 has 12 amino acids. Between the trimmed V and J ends, which lost 10 bases and 2 bases, there was a span of 9 bases. Germline lookup yields CDR1 LNHDA and CDR2 SQIVND (reference sequence). In nucleotides, the CDR3 is TGTGCCACGGGCCTGACTGGAAACACCATATATTTT. Amino acids: CATGLTGNTIYF.

The chain links TRBV7-9 to TRBJ2-2; the D gene could be TRBD1 or TRBD2 (6 bases each). Germline lookup yields CDR1 SEHNR and CDR2 FQNEAQ (reference sequence). This CDR3 is 14 amino acids long. V lost 8 bases and J 0 bases, leaving 10 bases between the germline ends. This chain's CDR3 is CASEGGSNTGELFF. In nucleotides, the CDR3 is TGTGCCAGCGAGGGGGGTTCGAACACCGGGGAGCTGTTTTTT.

The chain couples TRBV4-1 to TRBJ2-3; 11 bases are shared with TRBD1. This CDR3 comprises 19 residues. Losses at the gene ends were 4 bases for V and 1 base for J; bases not matched to a gene: 13. CDR1 is MGHRA and CDR2 is YSYEKL in the germline V gene. CDR3 amino acids: CASSLTGTGGSSGTDTQYF. CDR3 in DNA: TGCGCCAGCAGCCTAACCGGGACAGGGGGGTCTTCTGGCACAGATACGCAGTATTTT.

This clone was seen a few times. In the same sample, other DNA sequences code for this CDR3. This chain uses TRBV6-5 with TRBJ1-5; weak D call: TRBD1 (5 bases). This CDR3 contains 14 residues. The germline V gene encodes CDR1 MNHEY and CDR2 SVGAGI. Trimming cost V 5 bases and J 0 bases, with 8 bases left between them. CDR3 DNA sequence: TGTGCCAGCAGTCCGGGGGATAGCAATCAGCCCCAGCATTTT. As protein: CASSPGDSNQPQHF.

The chain combines TRBV7-2 with TRBJ2-7, with 10 bases matching TRBD2. The length of the CDR3 is 14 residues. Germline CDR1 is SGHTA and CDR2 is FQGNSA. V shed 6 bases and J 4 bases; nucleotides not matched to a gene: 6. CDR3 sequence reads: CASRKLAGGYEQYF. In DNA form, the CDR3 reads TGTGCCAGCAGGAAATTAGCGGGAGGATACGAGCAGTACTTC.

About this clone itself: A single base separates this from a much larger clone, so it may be a read error. The CDR3 is CASSLDSNTEAFF. The CDR3 nucleotides read TGTGCCAGCAGCCTGGACAGCAACACTGAAGCTTTCTTT. The chain carries TRBV2 and TRBJ1-1, with D possibly TRBD1 on 6 matching bases. Germline V gene sequence: CDR1 SNHLY, CDR2 FYNNEI. The CDR3 consists of 13 residues. Trimming shortened V by 6 bases and J by 2 bases, and 10 bases separated the two germline ends.

The chain has TRBV2 and TRBJ1-1; 12 nucleotides agree with TRBD1. Germline V lookup: CDR1 SNHLY, CDR2 FYNNEI. The CDR3 is 16 residues long. V dropped 6 bases and J dropped 6; count of bases not matched to a gene: 11. CDR3 in DNA: TGTGCCAGCAGGATGAACCCGGGACAGGGGGCCTCTGAAGCTTTCTTT. Residues: CASRMNPGQGASEAFF.

The chain employs TRBV7-2 and TRBJ2-7, with 11 positions matching TRBD2. This CDR3 region has 16 residues. Germline-derived CDR1 and CDR2 are SGHTA and FQGNSA. V lost 5 bases, J lost 2 bases, and 8 bases stayed unmatched. CDR3 nucleotide sequence: TGTGCCAGCAGCGCCCAGGGACTAGCGGCCGCCTACGAGCAGTACTTC. It codes for CASSAQGLAAAYEQYF. Full variable domain (remainder filled in from reference TRBV7-2 and TRBJ2-7): GAGVSQSPSNKVTEKGKDVELRCDPISGHTALYWYRQSLGQGLEFLIYFQGNSAPDKSGLPSDRFSAERTGGSVSTLTIQRTQQEDSAVYLCASSAQGLAAAYEQYFGPGTRLTVT.

This clone was recorded a few times. The V call is TRBV4-3, the J call TRBJ1-5; no firm D call. Trimming left V 1 base short and J 1 base short, with 8 bases between. The CDR3 consists of 15 residues. Per the germline V gene, CDR1 is LGHNA and CDR2 is YSLEER. CDR3 in DNA: TGCGCCAGCAGCCAAGTTTTTGACAGCAATCAGCCCCAGCATTTT. Its protein product is CASSQVFDSNQPQHF.

This clone came up once. This chain joins TRBV12-1 and TRBJ2-1; TRBD2 reflects the table's D call only, with no check against the DNA. TRBV12-1 is classified as a pseudogene. This CDR3 has 17 residues. The CDR3 DNA is TGTGCCAGCAGGAAGAGAATAGCGGGGTCAGGGTCGAATGAGCAGTTCTTC. Translation: CASRKRIAGSGSNEQFF.

V and J are TRBV29-1 and TRBJ2-1; 9 nucleotides agree with TRBD2. Germline V gene data show CDR1 as SQVTM and CDR2 as ANQGSEA. Losses at the gene ends were 4 bases for V and 10 bases for J; bases not matched to a gene: 11. The CDR3 runs 14 residues. The CDR3 DNA follows: TGCAGCGTTGTATCTAGCGGGATTTCGGACGAGCAGTTCTTC. Translation: CSVVSSGISDEQFF.

This chain connects TRBV5-8 to TRBJ1-1, with D perhaps matching TRBD1 (5 bases). The CDR3 length is 13 residues. The germline V and J ends were trimmed by 4 bases and 2 bases, with 9 bases remaining between them. CDR1 is SGHTS and CDR2 is YDEGEE in the germline V gene. CDR3 loop: CASSLQGNTEAFF. CDR3 nucleotide sequence: TGTGCCAGCAGCCTTCAGGGAAACACTGAAGCTTTCTTT.

The genes are TRBV27 and TRBJ2-2, with TRBD1 matching over 12 bases. Trimming removed 5 bases from V and 6 bases from J; junction bases left unmatched: 7. CDR1 is MNHEY, CDR2 SMNVEV, per germline (reference sequence). This CDR3 spans 16 amino acids. CDR3 bases: TGTGCCAGCAGTACGGGACAGGGGGCGGCATCCGGGGAGCTGTTTTTT. This gives the protein CASSTGQGAASGELFF.

The V call is TRBV11-3, the J call TRBJ2-1; possibly TRBD2 for D (6 bases). Germline-derived CDR1 and CDR2 are SGHNT and YENEEA. V was pared by 8 bases and J by 6 bases, with 8 bases between. The CDR3 is made up of 11 amino acids. Here the CDR3 reads CASSGSNEQFF. The DNA of the CDR3 is TGTGCCAGCTCCGGGAGCAATGAGCAGTTCTTC.

This chain uses TRBV7-2 with TRBJ1-2; no definite D call. The CDR3 sequence is 12 residues long. The germline V and J ends were trimmed by 5 bases and 6 bases, with 10 bases remaining between them. Germline values: CDR1 SGHTA, CDR2 FQGNSA. The CDR3 region is CASSAGGNGYTF. CDR3 DNA sequence: TGTGCCAGCAGCGCGGGAGGAAATGGCTACACCTTC. The entire variable domain, with the rest obtained from reference TRBV7-2 and TRBJ1-2, is as follows: GAGVSQSPSNKVTEKGKDVELRCDPISGHTALYWYRQSLGQGLEFLIYFQGNSAPDKSGLPSDRFSAERTGGSVSTLTIQRTQQEDSAVYLCASSAGGNGYTFGSGTRLTVV.

This clone has only one observation. This chain uses TRBV15 with TRBJ2-5; TRBD1 might be the D (6 bases). Germline values: CDR1 LNHNV, CDR2 YYDKDF (reference sequence). Trimming removed 5 bases from V and 2 bases from J, with 18 bases in between. The CDR3 consists of 16 residues. The CDR3 DNA sequence: TGTGCCACCAGCGGACGAACAGGACAGACGCAAGAGACCCAGTACTTC. This sequence encodes CATSGRTGQTQETQYF.

This rearrangement joins TRBV5-1 to TRBJ2-3; D remains unclear. Germline CDR1 and CDR2: SGHRS and YFSETQ. V dropped 4 bases and J dropped 6 bases, with 9 bases sitting between them. CDR3 size: 12 residues. CDR3 in amino acids: CASSPDGDTQYF. In DNA form, the CDR3 reads TGCGCCAGCAGCCCGGACGGTGATACGCAGTATTTT.

V usage is TRBV11-2 and J usage is TRBJ2-2, with 7 bases lining up with TRBD1. Per the germline V gene, CDR1 is SGHAT and CDR2 is FQNNGV. CDR3 length: 16 amino acids. Trimming cost V 1 base and J 5 bases; bases outside gene matches: 7. The DNA of the CDR3 is TGTGCCAGCAGCTTAGTCTCTCAGGGGGAAACCGGGGAGCTGTTTTTT. It translates to CASSLVSQGETGELFF.

In nucleotides, the CDR3 is TGCAGCGTTGAAGGGGATCACTCTGGAAACACCATATATTTT. Its translation is CSVEGDHSGNTIYF. The V and J genes are TRBV29-1 and TRBJ1-3; D is ambiguous. V dropped 1 base and J dropped 0 bases, with 7 bases sitting between them. Germline CDR1 reads SQVTM; CDR2 reads ANQGSEA. This CDR3 is built from 14 residues.

This rearrangement joins TRBV7-2 to TRBJ2-3; tentatively, D is TRBD1 or TRBD2 (5 bases each). Trimming took off 1 base at V and 4 bases at J, with 9 bases between the two ends. Per germline, CDR1 SGHTA and CDR2 FQGNSA. The CDR3 runs to 14 residues. CDR3 loop: CASSLGGTADTQYF. The CDR3 nucleotides read TGTGCCAGCAGCTTAGGGGGGACGGCAGATACGCAGTATTTT.

A remark on this clone: Other DNA sequences within the sample encode an identical CDR3. This sequence joins TRBV27 and TRBJ1-1; 9 positions agree with TRBD1. Per the germline V gene, CDR1 is MNHEY and CDR2 is SMNVEV (reference sequence). The CDR3 has 15 amino acids. The J segment lost 0 bases and the V segment lost 8 bases, leaving 7 bases of the junction unmatched. Here the CDR3 reads CASRDRAGMNTEAFF. The CDR3, as DNA: TGTGCCAGCCGGGACAGGGCAGGGATGAACACTGAAGCTTTCTTT.